This T cell receptor (beta chain) was obtained from a study of CXCR3-negative and CXCR3-positive naive CD8 T cells. The authors prepared UMI-labeled TRB cDNA libraries by 5' RACE. TCRdb re-called the 5' RACE reads; one entry per CDR3 protein, DNA not given. This sample's table reports tens of thousands of distinct CDR3 sequences. This receptor was obtained from a human donor in good health. Some clones in this sample may be carry-over from other donors' samples. The sequenced sample consisted of naive CXCR3- CD8+ T cells from blood. The sample's subset: CD45RO-CCR7+CD27+CD95- naive CD8+ T cells lacking CXCR3 (TNR3-).

This chain's CDR3 is CASSAGHEGENTASEAFF. The V and J genes are TRBV21-1 and TRBJ1-1; TCRdb's D gene call, TRBD1, goes unchecked for lack of DNA. TRBV21-1 is listed as a pseudogene. The CDR3 has 18 amino acids.